The 31 T cell receptor beta chains in this list originate from one sample, sequenced in a study of T cell responses to AZD1222 COVID-19 vaccine (dated by TCRdb to 2020 to 2022). The time point label corresponds to: about 28 days (+/-7) after the second vaccine dose. The library was generated by the immunoSEQ multiplex PCR assay. TCRdb carries this immuneACCESS record with in-frame sequences only. Its versions omit some clonotypes, under half of them owing to an unresolved V gene in the studies checked, with the rest unexplained. The sample records roughly 150,000 clones, roughly 90% of which are singletons. Roughly 1.2% of the sample is in the top ten clones. The specimen was peripheral blood, collected 28 days after the second AZD1222 dose. The source of these receptors is an adult who received the AZD1222 COVID-19 vaccine.

V usage is TRBV2 and J usage is TRBJ1-2, with D unresolved. Germline V gene data show CDR1 as SNHLY and CDR2 as FYNNEI. The CDR3 extends over 13 amino acids. V dropped 4 bases and J dropped 4 bases, with 10 bases sitting between them. The CDR3 sequence is CASSVGSVYGYTF. CDR3 DNA: TGTGCCAGCAGTGTGGGATCTGTCTATGGCTACACCTTC.

V and J are TRBV5-1 and TRBJ1-2; possible D gene TRBD1, 5 bases. Between the trimmed V and J ends, which lost 3 bases and 8 bases, there was a span of 17 bases. Germline values: CDR1 SGHRS, CDR2 YFSETQ. CDR3 length: 14 residues. CDR3 protein: CASSYNSGSDGYTF. The CDR3 DNA reads as TGCGCCAGCAGCTACAACTCAGGGAGTGACGGCTACACCTTC.

The V and J genes are TRBV2 and TRBJ2-7, with 14 positions matching TRBD2. V shed 5 bases, J shed 3 bases, and the junction held 3 bases outside the gene matches. The germline V gene encodes CDR1 SNHLY and CDR2 FYNNEI. This CDR3 has 15 residues. CDR3 in amino acids: CASSTGLAGDYEQYF. CDR3 sequence (DNA): TGTGCCAGCAGTACGGGACTAGCGGGAGACTACGAGCAGTACTTC.

The chain has TRBV9 and TRBJ2-7, with 10 bases lining up with TRBD1. There are 15 residues in the CDR3. The germline gives CDR1 SGDLS, CDR2 YYNGEE. The trim removed 3 bases at V and 3 bases at J, leaving 6 bases unmatched. The CDR3 nucleotides read TGTGCCAGCAGCGAAGGACAGGGGGTAGTCTACGAGCAGTACTTC. Encoded protein: CASSEGQGVVYEQYF.

This clone was counted only a few times. This chain connects TRBV7-9 to TRBJ1-1; 9 bases agree with TRBD1. Germline CDR1 reads SEHNR; CDR2 reads FQNEAQ (reference sequence). After removal of 3 bases from V and 5 bases from J, the junction contained 4 bases not matched to a gene. This CDR3 contains 14 residues. The CDR3, as DNA: TGTGCCAGCAGCTTGGGTGACAGGGGGACTGAAGCTTTCTTT. Protein sequence: CASSLGDRGTEAFF.

This chain connects TRBV4-3 to TRBJ1-1; no definite D call. Germline V gene sequence: CDR1 LGHNA, CDR2 YSLEER. The CDR3 contains 11 residues. V lost 1 base to trimming and J lost 11 bases, with 8 bases between them. The CDR3 DNA sequence: TGCGCCAGCAGCCAAGGGGCCCGGGCTTTCTTT. Residues: CASSQGARAFF.

The CDR3: CASSVGGVRVGEKLFF. CDR3 bases: TGTGCCAGCAGCGTAGGAGGGGTCCGGGTAGGGGAAAAACTGTTTTTT. The V and J genes are TRBV9 and TRBJ1-4; D possibly corresponds to TRBD1 (5 bases). The CDR3 totals 16 residues. The germline V and J ends were trimmed by 0 bases and 8 bases, with 17 bases remaining between them. Germline V CDR1 and CDR2: SGDLS, YYNGEE.

This clone was detected only a few times. Other DNA sequences in the sample encode the same CDR3. V and J are TRBV14 and TRBJ1-2; no clear D. The CDR3 runs to 13 residues. The V and J ends lost 1 base and 0 bases respectively, with 3 bases between them. CDR1 is SGHDN and CDR2 is FVKESK in the germline V gene. CDR3 DNA: TGTGCCAGCAGCCAAGGTGCTAACTATGGCTACACCTTC. This translates into CASSQGANYGYTF.

V is TRBV27 and J is TRBJ2-7; 9 nucleotides match TRBD2. Germline V lookup: CDR1 MNHEY, CDR2 SMNVEV (reference sequence). After removal of 4 bases from V and 3 bases from J, the junction contained 7 bases not matched to a gene. The CDR3 covers 15 residues. The CDR3 protein is CASSWTSEWSYEQYF. The CDR3 bases are TGTGCCAGCAGTTGGACTAGCGAATGGAGCTACGAGCAGTACTTC.

The V gene is TRBV11-2, the J gene TRBJ2-3; 12 bases fit TRBD2. Trimming at V came to 5 bases and at J to 1 base, leaving 4 bases not matched to a gene. In germline, CDR1 is SGHAT, CDR2 FQNNGV. CDR3 length: 16 residues. The CDR3 spells CASSRGLAGRTDTQYF. CDR3 DNA sequence: TGTGCCAGCAGCCGAGGACTAGCGGGGCGCACAGATACGCAGTATTTT.

The chain uses TRBV5-4 and TRBJ2-1; 7 nucleotides align to TRBD1. CDR3 length: 13 residues. J was trimmed by 5 bases and V by 7 bases; bases with no gene match: 6. Per germline, CDR1 SGHNT and CDR2 YYREEE (reference sequence). CDR3 sequence reads: CASLDRPDNEQFF. CDR3 DNA: TGTGCCAGCCTGGACAGGCCCGACAATGAGCAGTTCTTC.

The genes are TRBV6-5 and TRBJ1-3; TRBD1 aligns across 7 bases. The germline gives CDR1 MNHEY, CDR2 SVGAGI. This CDR3 is 14 amino acids long. J was trimmed by 5 bases and V by 6 bases; bases with no gene match: 7. CDR3 amino acids: CASSQRQGRNTIYF. The CDR3 region has the DNA TGTGCCAGCAGCCAGAGACAGGGCAGAAACACCATATATTTT.

V usage is TRBV5-6 and J usage is TRBJ2-7; 12 bases match TRBD1. CDR3 length: 16 amino acids. The germline CDR1 and CDR2 sequences are SGHDT and YYEEEE. J was trimmed by 6 bases and V by 2 bases; bases with no gene match: 9. CDR3 DNA: TGTGCCAGCAGCTTTTCGCCCGGGACAGGGGGCGCCGAGCAGTACTTC. It encodes CASSFSPGTGGAEQYF.

The chain is built from TRBV19 and TRBJ1-2; TRBD1 matches 10 bases. V lost 6 bases to trimming and J lost 4 bases; unmatched junction nucleotides: 8. CDR3 length equals 15 residues. CDR1 is LNHDA, CDR2 SQIVND, per germline (reference sequence). The CDR3 coding sequence is TGTGCCAGTAGAGGACAGGGGGATATCACCTATGGCTACACCTTC. Translated: CASRGQGDITYGYTF.

The rearrangement links TRBV5-6 to TRBJ2-2; D assignment may be TRBD1 or TRBD2 (5 bases each). Per germline, CDR1 SGHDT and CDR2 YYEEEE. V was cut by 7 bases and J by 6 bases, with 16 bases left in between. The CDR3 sequence is 14 residues long. CDR3 region: CASADGTEAGELFF. The CDR3 DNA reads as TGTGCCAGCGCCGACGGGACGGAGGCCGGGGAGCTGTTTTTT.

The rearrangement links TRBV11-2 to TRBJ2-3; 10 bases are a match to TRBD1. Germline CDR1 and CDR2: SGHAT and FQNNGV. This CDR3 has 15 amino acids. Trimming at V came to 5 bases and at J to 4 bases, leaving 6 bases not matched to a gene. CDR3 region: CASSRDRGRSDTQYF. The CDR3 region has the DNA TGTGCCAGCAGCCGGGACAGGGGCCGCTCAGATACGCAGTATTTT.

The chain joins TRBV30 to TRBJ1-2; D ambiguous. Germline CDR1 GTSNPN, CDR2 SVGIG (reference sequence). V was clipped by 0 bases and J by 0 bases, with 14 bases between them. This CDR3 comprises 16 residues. The CDR3 DNA sequence: TGTGCCTGGAGTGTACAAGCAAAGAGATCTAACTATGGCTACACCTTC. It specifies CAWSVQAKRSNYGYTF.

The rearrangement uses TRBV6-5 and TRBJ1-5; D remains unclear. This CDR3 is 14 amino acids long. CDR1 is MNHEY and CDR2 is SVGAGI in the germline V gene. V was pared by 2 bases and J by 1 base, with 6 bases between. The CDR3 nucleotides read TGTGCCAGCAGTTACAGGGTGAGCAATCAGCCCCAGCATTTT. Encoded protein: CASSYRVSNQPQHF.

This chain connects TRBV28 to TRBJ1-6; the D is unclear. The V gene's germline CDR1 is MDHEN and CDR2 SYDVKM. This CDR3 spans 11 amino acids. The V and J ends lost 8 bases and 10 bases respectively, with 9 bases between them. CDR3 in DNA: TGTGCCAGCGGAAGTCCGTCACCCCTCCACTTT. Translation gives CASGSPSPLHF.

V gene TRBV10-2 combines with J gene TRBJ2-3; D is possibly TRBD2 (6 bases). Trimming shortened V by 6 bases and J by 1 base, and 14 bases separated the two germline ends. The CDR3 consists of 15 residues. In germline, CDR1 is WSHSY, CDR2 SAAADI. CDR3 region: CASRELAIGTDTQYF. The CDR3 nucleotides are TGCGCCAGCAGGGAGCTAGCGATCGGCACAGATACGCAGTATTTT.

The sample holds one count of this clone. The V gene is TRBV7-9, the J gene TRBJ2-3; D is unresolved. The germline gives CDR1 SEHNR, CDR2 FQNEAQ (reference sequence). Trimming cost V 5 bases and J 1 base, with 16 bases left between them. The CDR3 has 16 residues. CDR3 coding DNA: TGTGCCAGCAGCCCGATGATTGGAACTCGCACAGATACGCAGTATTTT. This encodes CASSPMIGTRTDTQYF. Full variable domain (missing parts from reference TRBV7-9 and TRBJ2-3): DTGVSQNPRHKITKRGQNVTFRCDPISEHNRLYWYRQTLGQGPEFLTYFQNEAQLEKSRLLSDRFSAERPKGSFSTLEIQRTEQGDSAMYLCASSPMIGTRTDTQYFGPGTRLTVL.

This clone was counted a few times. The chain recombines TRBV7-2 with TRBJ1-2, with a weak D call TRBD1 (6 bases). The CDR3 totals 12 residues. Looked up from germline, CDR1 is SGHTA and CDR2 is FQGNSA. V lost 5 bases and J 11 bases, leaving 15 bases between the germline ends. CDR3 protein: CASSTTDRRYTF. The CDR3 bases are TGTGCCAGCAGCACGACGGACAGAAGATACACCTTC.

This sequence joins TRBV4-2 and TRBJ2-5; 13 positions agree with TRBD2. Trimming removed 0 bases from V and 5 bases from J; junction bases left unmatched: 9. The V gene's germline CDR1 is LGHNA and CDR2 YNFKEQ. This CDR3 contains 18 residues. CDR3 sequence reads: CASSQDWGTSGEPETQYF. CDR3 nucleotides: TGTGCCAGCAGCCAAGATTGGGGGACTAGCGGGGAACCCGAGACCCAGTACTTC.

This rearrangement joins TRBV27 to TRBJ2-7, with D uncertain. Germline lookup yields CDR1 MNHEY and CDR2 SMNVEV (reference sequence). Trimming took off 0 bases at V and 3 bases at J, with 6 bases between the two ends. The length of the CDR3 is 13 residues. CDR3 nucleotide sequence: TGTGCCAGCAGTTTATCGGGTTTCTACGAGCAGTACTTC. Its protein is CASSLSGFYEQYF.

The chain links TRBV28 to TRBJ2-7; 7 bases match TRBD1. This CDR3 region has 14 residues. Per the germline V gene, CDR1 is MDHEN and CDR2 is SYDVKM. V gave up 3 bases and J gave up 0 bases; unmatched junction bases: 2. The CDR3 region has the DNA TGTGCCAGCAGTTTTGGGACAGTCTCCTACGAGCAGTACTTC. Translating it yields CASSFGTVSYEQYF.

This clone was observed once. V gene TRBV20-1 combines with J gene TRBJ2-4; 7 bases fit TRBD1. From germline, CDR1 is DFQATT and CDR2 SNEGSKA (reference sequence). This CDR3 has 11 amino acids. J gave up 9 bases and V 6 bases, and 5 bases lay outside the gene matches. This CDR3 reads CSAEGAGIQYF. The CDR3 bases are TGCAGTGCCGAGGGGGCAGGCATTCAGTACTTC.

The chain uses TRBV6-2 or TRBV6-3 and TRBJ2-3; 10 bases agree with TRBD2. Germline assignment: CDR1 MNHEY and CDR2 SVGEGT. V lost 3 bases, J lost 3 bases, and 15 bases stayed unmatched. The CDR3 covers 19 residues. DNA of the CDR3: TGTGCCAGCAGTTATCAGCGGGGGGGCCGAGCGACTGGGACAGATACGCAGTATTTT. The encoded protein is CASSYQRGGRATGTDTQYF.

The chain recombines TRBV11-3 with TRBJ2-2; 7 bases align to TRBD2. CDR1 is SGHNT, CDR2 YENEEA, per germline. The CDR3 runs 16 residues. Trimming cost V 4 bases and J 5 bases; bases outside gene matches: 10. This chain's CDR3 is CASSSKGVLATGELFF. The CDR3 DNA follows: TGTGCCAGCAGCTCCAAGGGAGTACTAGCGACCGGGGAGCTGTTTTTT.

The chain employs TRBV3-1 (or the pseudogene TRBV3-2) and TRBJ2-7; the D gene is possibly TRBD1 (5 bases). Trimming pared 10 bases from V and 4 bases from J, leaving 11 bases between. CDR3 length: 11 residues. Germline CDR1 LGHDT, CDR2 YNNKEL (reference sequence). The CDR3 loop is CATAQGYEQYF. The CDR3 DNA follows: TGTGCCACGGCCCAGGGATACGAGCAGTACTTC.

The genes are TRBV7-3 and TRBJ1-6; D is uncertain. The CDR3 is 13 residues long. The germline V gene encodes CDR1 SGHTA and CDR2 FQGTGA. The V and J ends lost 4 bases and 7 bases respectively, with 8 bases between them. CDR3 sequence: CASSSRVNSPLHF. The CDR3 nucleotides read TGTGCCAGCAGCTCCAGAGTGAATTCACCCCTCCACTTT. Filled out from reference TRBV7-3 and TRBJ1-6, the complete variable domain reads GAGVSQTPSNKVTEKGKYVELRCDPISGHTALYWYRQSLGQGPEFLIYFQGTGAADDSGLPNDRFFAVRPEGSVSTLKIQRTERGDSAVYLCASSSRVNSPLHFGNGTRLTVT.

This clone was observed a single time. This sequence joins TRBV14 and TRBJ2-1; 11 bases fit TRBD1. Trimming took 6 bases from V and 6 from J; bases not matched to a gene: 7. The CDR3 is made up of 15 amino acids. Germline loops: CDR1 SGHDN, CDR2 FVKESK. CDR3 amino acids: CASRPTGTGGNEQFF. CDR3 nucleotide sequence: TGTGCCAGCAGACCGACCGGGACAGGGGGCAATGAGCAGTTCTTC.